This entry concerns a single T cell receptor beta chain. These data are taken from a study of blood T cell repertoires in COVID-19. The assay was immunoSEQ multiplex PCR, and TCRdb's table has in-frame clones only and misses some. This sample yields 300,000 or so clones, of which more than 85% are seen a single time; over 1% belongs to the top ten. The trim removed 0 bases at V and 7 bases at J, leaving 4 bases unmatched. The CDR3 has 15 residues. The germline V gene encodes CDR1 MNHNS and CDR2 SASEGT. This sequence was found in a man in his 70s with acute or convalescent COVID-19. The chain combines TRBV6-1 with TRBJ1-5; TRBD1 matches 9 bases. Sequencing used peripheral blood. This CDR3 reads CASSEAGQGAQPQHF. CDR3 bases: TGTGCCAGCAGTGAAGCGGGACAGGGTGCGCAGCCCCAGCATTTT.